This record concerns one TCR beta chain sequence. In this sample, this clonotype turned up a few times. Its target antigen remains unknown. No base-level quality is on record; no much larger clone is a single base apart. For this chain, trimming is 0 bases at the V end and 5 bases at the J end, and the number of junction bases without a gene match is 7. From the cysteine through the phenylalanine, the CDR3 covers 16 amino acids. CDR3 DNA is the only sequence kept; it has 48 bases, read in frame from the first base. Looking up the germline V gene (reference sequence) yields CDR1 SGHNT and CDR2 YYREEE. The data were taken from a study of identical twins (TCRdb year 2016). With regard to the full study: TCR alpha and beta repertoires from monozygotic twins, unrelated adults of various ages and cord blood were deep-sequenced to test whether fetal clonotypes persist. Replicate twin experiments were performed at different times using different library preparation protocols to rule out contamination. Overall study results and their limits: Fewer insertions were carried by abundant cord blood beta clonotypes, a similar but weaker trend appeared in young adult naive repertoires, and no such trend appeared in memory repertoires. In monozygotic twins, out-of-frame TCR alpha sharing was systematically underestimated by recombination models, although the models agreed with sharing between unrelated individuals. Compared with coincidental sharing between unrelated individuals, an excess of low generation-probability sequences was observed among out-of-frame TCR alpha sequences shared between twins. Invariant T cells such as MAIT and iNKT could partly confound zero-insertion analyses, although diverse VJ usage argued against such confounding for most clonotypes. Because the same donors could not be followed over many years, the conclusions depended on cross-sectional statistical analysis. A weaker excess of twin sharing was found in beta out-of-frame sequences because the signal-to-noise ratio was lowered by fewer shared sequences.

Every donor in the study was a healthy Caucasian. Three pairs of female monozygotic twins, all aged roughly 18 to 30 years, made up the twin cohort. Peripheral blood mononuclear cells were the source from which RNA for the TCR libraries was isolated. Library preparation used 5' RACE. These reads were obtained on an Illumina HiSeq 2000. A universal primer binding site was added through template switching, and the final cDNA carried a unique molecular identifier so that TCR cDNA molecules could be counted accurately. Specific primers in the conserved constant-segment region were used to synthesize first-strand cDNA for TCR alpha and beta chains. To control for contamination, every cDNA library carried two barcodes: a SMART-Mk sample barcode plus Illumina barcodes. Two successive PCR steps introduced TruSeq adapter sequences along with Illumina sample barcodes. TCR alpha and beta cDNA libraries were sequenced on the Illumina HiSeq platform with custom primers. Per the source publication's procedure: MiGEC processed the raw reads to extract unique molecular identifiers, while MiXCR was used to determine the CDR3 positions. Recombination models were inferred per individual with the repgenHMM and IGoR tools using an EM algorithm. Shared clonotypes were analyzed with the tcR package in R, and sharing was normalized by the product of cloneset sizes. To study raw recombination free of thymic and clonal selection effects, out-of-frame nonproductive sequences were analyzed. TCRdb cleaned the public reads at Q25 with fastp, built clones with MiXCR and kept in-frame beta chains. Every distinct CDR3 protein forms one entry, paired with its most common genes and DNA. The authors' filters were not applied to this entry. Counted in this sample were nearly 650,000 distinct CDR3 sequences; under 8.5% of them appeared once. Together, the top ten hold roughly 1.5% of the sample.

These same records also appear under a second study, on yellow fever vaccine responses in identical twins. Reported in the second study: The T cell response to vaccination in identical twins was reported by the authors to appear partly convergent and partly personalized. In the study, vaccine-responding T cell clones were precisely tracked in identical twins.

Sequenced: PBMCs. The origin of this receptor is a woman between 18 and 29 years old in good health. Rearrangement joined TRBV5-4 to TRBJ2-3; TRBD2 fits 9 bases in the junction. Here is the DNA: TGTGCCAGCAGCTTGGCTACTAGCGGGCCTGGAGATACGCAGTATTTT. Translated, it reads CASSLATSGPGDTQYF. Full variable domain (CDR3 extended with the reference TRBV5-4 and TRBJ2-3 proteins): ETGVTQSPTHLIKTRGQQVTLRCSSQSGHNTVSWYQQALGQGPQFIFQYYREEENGRGNFPPRFSGLQFPNYSSELNVNALELDDSALYLCASSLATSGPGDTQYFGPGTRLTVL.